This T cell receptor (beta chain) was captured by sequencing in a study of CD8+ T cells in alopecia areata. Study-level background: Tofacitinib exposure lasted 6 to 18 months, followed by 6 months off drug. Whole-study results and caveats: Especially in alopecia totalis/universalis, lesional scalp showed greater clonality than normal scalp did.

As to this clone: What it binds is unknown.

The CDR3 length is 15 residues. The germline V gene encodes CDR1 SQVTM and CDR2 ANQGSEA. Trimming at V came to 7 bases and at J to 1 base, leaving 10 bases not matched to a gene. Extracted RNA was reverse transcribed into cDNA, the sequencing template. The method was immunoSEQ multiplex PCR; TCRdb's version includes in-frame clones alone and lacks a portion of them. Counted here are over 95,000 clones, roughly two fifths occurring once; the ten biggest clones make up 1% to 1.5%. Sampling of alopecia areata patients yielded lesional scalp punch biopsies as well as peripheral blood. The clonotype comes from a human donor with alopecia areata. The V call is TRBV29-1, the J call TRBJ1-1, with TRBD1 matching 9 bases. Sequencing was done on a sample of CD4+ T cells sorted from blood. The CDR3, as DNA: TGCAGCGGGACCCGGACAGGGGCTACGAACACTGAAGCTTTCTTT. Translation gives CSGTRTGATNTEAFF.